One and the same sample provided the 14 T cell receptor beta chains below, sequenced in a study of cytomegalovirus exposure and HLA in healthy donors. PCR primers comprised 60 Vbeta and 13 Jbeta primers. Some clones are missing from TCRdb's copy, which holds only in-frame ones; the method was immunoSEQ multiplex PCR. The sample includes 200,000 to 300,000 clones, about 85% of them seen just once. Specimen: PBMCs. All receptors derive from a girl between 2 and 10 years old in good health and CMV-seronegative.

J is TRBJ1-2 and V is TRBV25-1; D remains ambiguous. With 5 bases removed from V and 3 bases from J, the gap between germline ends came to 13 bases. This CDR3 comprises 14 residues. Germline V gives CDR1 MGHDK, CDR2 SYGVNS. This CDR3 is CASSTPGGYYGYTF. As DNA, the CDR3 is TGTGCCAGCAGTACCCCGGGAGGATACTATGGCTACACCTTC.

The rearrangement joins TRBV5-1 to TRBJ2-3; 7 bases agree with TRBD2. V dropped 1 base and J dropped 0; count of bases not matched to a gene: 5. CDR1 and CDR2 (germline): SGHRS, YFSETQ. The CDR3 spans 16 residues. In DNA form, the CDR3 reads TGCGCCAGCAGCTTGCGGCTAGCGGCTAGCACAGATACGCAGTATTTT. It yields the protein CASSLRLAASTDTQYF.

The rearrangement links TRBV29-1 to TRBJ1-2; D unclear. The CDR3 is 11 residues long. V was clipped by 3 bases and J by 8 bases, with 10 bases between them. Germline V lookup: CDR1 SQVTM, CDR2 ANQGSEA. The CDR3 protein is CSVDRGGGYTF. CDR3 DNA: TGCAGCGTTGATCGGGGTGGAGGCTACACCTTC. The complete variable domain, with remaining parts taken from reference TRBV29-1 and TRBJ1-2, reads SAVISQKPSRDICQRGTSLTIQCQVDSQVTMMFWYRQQPGQSLTLIATANQGSEATYESGFVIDKFPISRPNLTFSTLTVSNMSPEDSSIYLCSVDRGGGYTFGSGTRLTVV.

V gene TRBV2 combines with J gene TRBJ2-7; the D is unclear. The CDR3 is 13 amino acids. Looked up from germline, CDR1 is SNHLY and CDR2 is FYNNEI. V was pared by 8 bases and J by 0 bases, with 11 bases between. CDR3 residues: CASLGWASYEQYF. In DNA, the CDR3 is TGTGCCAGCTTGGGCTGGGCCTCCTACGAGCAGTACTTC.

CDR3 in DNA: TGTGCTAGTGGTTTGGGGAGAGGTACCGGGACAGCGACCTACGAGCAGTACTTC. It translates to CASGLGRGTGTATYEQYF. The chain has TRBV12-5 and TRBJ2-7, with TRBD1 matching 7 bases. Germline V CDR1 and CDR2: LGHNT, FRNRAP. The CDR3 is 18 amino acids. V shed 1 base, J shed 2 bases, and the junction held 14 bases outside the gene matches.

The V call is TRBV10-2, the J call TRBJ2-5, with 8 bases matching TRBD1. TRBJ2-7 matches the DNA end more closely, so the J call is doubtful. The CDR3 has 18 residues. Germline loops: CDR1 WSHSY, CDR2 SAAADI. CDR3 bases: TGCGCCAGCAATAACGACAGGGGATCCCGGATGGCCCTCTACGAGCAGTACTTC. Translation gives CASNNDRGSRMALYEQYF.

This sequence joins TRBV4-2 and TRBJ2-7; maybe TRBD2 (6 bases). The V end was cut by 0 bases, the J end by 5 bases, with 20 bases between. This CDR3 comprises 17 residues. Germline V gene data show CDR1 as LGHNA and CDR2 as YNFKEQ. The CDR3 DNA reads as TGTGCCAGCAGCCAAGATTTGGGGGGAGTCCTTCTGAACGAGCAGTACTTC. It is translated as CASSQDLGGVLLNEQYF.

This rearrangement joins TRBV7-2 to TRBJ2-3; 13 bases map to TRBD2. This CDR3 has 16 residues. Trimming cost V 5 bases and J 1 base; bases outside gene matches: 3. Germline values: CDR1 SGHTA, CDR2 FQGNSA. The CDR3 sequence: CASSTGLAGGTDTQYF. The CDR3 DNA reads as TGTGCCAGCAGCACCGGACTAGCGGGGGGCACAGATACGCAGTATTTT.

This clone was observed a single time. V is TRBV5-6 and J is TRBJ2-7, with 7 nucleotides matching TRBD1. Germline V gives CDR1 SGHDT, CDR2 YYEEEE. The CDR3 length is 14 residues. V dropped 7 bases and J dropped 3; count of bases not matched to a gene: 10. The CDR3 is CASWTTGSFYEQYF. Written as DNA, the CDR3 is TGTGCCAGCTGGACGACAGGGAGTTTCTACGAGCAGTACTTC.

This chain connects TRBV4-1 to TRBJ2-7; 10 positions match TRBD2. V was clipped by 1 base and J by 4 bases; unmatched bases: 7. This CDR3 has 16 amino acids. Germline values: CDR1 MGHRA, CDR2 YSYEKL. The CDR3 here is CASSQGVGLATYEQYF. CDR3 in DNA: TGCGCCAGCAGCCAAGGGGTGGGACTAGCGACGTACGAGCAGTACTTC.

The chain recombines TRBV5-4 with TRBJ1-1; D may be TRBD1 (5 bases). The CDR3 spans 12 residues. With 5 bases removed from V and 1 base from J, the gap between germline ends came to 6 bases. Germline assignment: CDR1 SGHNT and CDR2 YYREEE (reference sequence). CDR3 bases: TGTGCCAGCAGTCAGGGGAACACTGAAGCTTTCTTT. This encodes CASSQGNTEAFF.

This clone was counted once. The chain joins TRBV9 to TRBJ2-6; possibly TRBD2 for D (5 bases). The CDR3 has 19 residues. V was trimmed by 0 bases and J by 0 bases, leaving 16 bases between them. Germline V CDR1 and CDR2: SGDLS, YYNGEE. The CDR3 protein is CASSVETEAYISGANVLTF. The CDR3 bases are TGTGCCAGCAGCGTAGAGACGGAGGCCTATATCTCTGGGGCCAACGTCCTGACTTTC.

The CDR3 DNA reads as TGTGCCAGCAGCTTAGAATCAGGGGGCATGACTGAAGCTTTCTTT. Translation gives CASSLESGGMTEAFF. This sequence joins TRBV11-2 and TRBJ1-1; 8 bases agree with TRBD1. Per germline, CDR1 SGHAT and CDR2 FQNNGV. There are 15 residues in the CDR3. After removal of 0 bases from V and 5 bases from J, the junction contained 5 bases not matched to a gene.

This clone was seen a single time. The chain recombines TRBV6-1 with TRBJ2-7, with 7 positions matching TRBD2. The V gene's germline CDR1 is MNHNS and CDR2 SASEGT. The V segment lost 3 bases and the J segment 7 bases; nucleotides outside the gene matches: 9. This CDR3 is built from 14 residues. CDR3 residues: CASSDQRELREQYF. The CDR3 DNA reads TGTGCCAGCAGTGACCAGCGGGAACTCCGGGAGCAGTACTTC.